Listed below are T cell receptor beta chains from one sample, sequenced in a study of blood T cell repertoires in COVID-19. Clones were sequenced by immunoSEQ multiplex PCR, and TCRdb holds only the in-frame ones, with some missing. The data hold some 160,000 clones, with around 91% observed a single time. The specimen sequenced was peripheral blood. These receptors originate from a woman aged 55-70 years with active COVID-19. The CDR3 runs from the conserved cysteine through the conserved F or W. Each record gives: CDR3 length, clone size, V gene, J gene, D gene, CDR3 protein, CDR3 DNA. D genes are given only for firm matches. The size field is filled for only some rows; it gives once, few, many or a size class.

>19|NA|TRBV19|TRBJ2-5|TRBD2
CATGSGTSGEGRYVETQYF
TGTGCCACTGGGTCCGGGACTAGCGGGGAGGGAAGGTATGTGGAGACCCAGTACTTC
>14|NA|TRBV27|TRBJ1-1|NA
CASSFYPSATEAFF
TGTGCCAGCAGTTTCTATCCCTCTGCTACTGAAGCTTTCTTT
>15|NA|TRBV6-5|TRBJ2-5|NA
CASSLSGTPQETQYF
TGTGCCAGCAGTTTATCCGGGACACCCCAAGAGACCCAGTACTTC
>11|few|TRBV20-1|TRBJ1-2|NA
CSASPGFGYTF
TGCAGTGCTAGCCCCGGTTTTGGCTACACCTTC
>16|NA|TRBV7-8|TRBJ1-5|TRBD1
CASSQGAREGNQPQHF
TGTGCCAGCAGCCAGGGGGCCAGGGAGGGCAATCAGCCCCAGCATTTT
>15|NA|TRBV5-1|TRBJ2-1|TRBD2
CASSPTSGTYNEQFF
TGCGCCAGCAGCCCGACTAGCGGGACTTACAATGAGCAGTTCTTC
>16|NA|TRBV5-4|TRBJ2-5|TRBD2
CASSDGLAGVGETQYF
TGTGCCAGCAGCGACGGACTAGCGGGAGTAGGAGAGACCCAGTACTTC
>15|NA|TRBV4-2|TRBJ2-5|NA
CASSSPTPEGETQYF
TGTGCCAGCAGCTCCCCGACCCCGGAGGGGGAGACCCAGTACTTC
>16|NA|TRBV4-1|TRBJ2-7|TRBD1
CASSQDITGGSYEQYF
TGCGCCAGCAGCCAAGACATAACAGGGGGCTCCTACGAGCAGTACTTC
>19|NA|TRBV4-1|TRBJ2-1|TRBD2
CASSRGPLTSGRTGNEQFF
TGCGCCAGCAGCCGAGGCCCCCTGACTAGCGGGAGGACTGGCAATGAGCAGTTCTTC
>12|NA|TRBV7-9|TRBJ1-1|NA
CASSDRESEAFF
TGTGCCAGCAGCGATCGAGAGTCCGAAGCTTTCTTT
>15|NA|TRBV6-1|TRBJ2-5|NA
CASSEIGTLGETQYF
TGTGCCAGCAGTGAAATAGGGACACTGGGGGAGACCCAGTACTTC
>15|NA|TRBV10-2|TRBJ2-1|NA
CASSDPLAVYNEQFF
TGCGCCAGCAGTGATCCGCTAGCTGTCTACAATGAGCAGTTCTTC
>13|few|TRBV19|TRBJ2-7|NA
CASGTGSSYEQYF
TGTGCCAGCGGGACTGGGAGCTCCTACGAGCAGTACTTC
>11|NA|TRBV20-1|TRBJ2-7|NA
CSARAGNEQYF
TGCAGTGCTAGAGCAGGGAACGAGCAGTACTTC
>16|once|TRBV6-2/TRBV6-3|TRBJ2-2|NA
CASSFDYIANTGELFF
TGTGCCAGCAGTTTCGACTATATCGCGAACACCGGGGAGCTGTTTTTT
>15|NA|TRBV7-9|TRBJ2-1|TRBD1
CASSPGTGGRYEQFF
TGTGCCAGCAGCCCCGGGACAGGGGGAAGGTATGAGCAGTTCTTC
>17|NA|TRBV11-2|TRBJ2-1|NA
CASSLVLRAGGGNEQFF
NA
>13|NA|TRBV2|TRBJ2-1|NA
CATRRSSYNEQFF
TGTGCCACCCGGCGGTCCTCCTACAATGAGCAGTTCTTC
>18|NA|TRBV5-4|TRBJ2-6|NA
CASSLFGREYSGANVLTF
TGTGCCAGCAGCTTGTTCGGGAGAGAGTACTCTGGGGCCAACGTCCTGACTTTC
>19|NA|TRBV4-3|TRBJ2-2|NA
CASSQLGMSGAGYTGELFF
TGCGCCAGCAGCCAACTAGGCATGAGTGGAGCGGGTTACACCGGGGAGCTGTTTTTT
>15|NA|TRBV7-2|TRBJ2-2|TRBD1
CASSLLDRSTGELFF
TGTGCCAGCAGCTTACTGGACAGGTCCACCGGGGAGCTGTTTTTT
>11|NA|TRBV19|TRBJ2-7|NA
CASSNSYEQYF
TGTGCCAGTAGCAACAGCTACGAGCAGTACTTC
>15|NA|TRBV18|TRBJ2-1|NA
CASSPGAQNPYEQFF
TGTGCCAGCTCACCGGGGGCCCAGAACCCCTATGAGCAGTTCTTC
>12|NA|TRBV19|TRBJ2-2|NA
CASINRVGELFF
TGTGCCAGCATCAATCGGGTCGGGGAGCTGTTTTTT
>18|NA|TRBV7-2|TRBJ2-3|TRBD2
CASSLAPRTSGRTDTQYF
TGTGCCAGCAGCTTAGCCCCTCGGACTAGCGGGAGGACAGATACGCAGTATTTT
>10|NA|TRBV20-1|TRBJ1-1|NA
CSPGELAAFF
TGCAGCCCCGGGGAACTGGCAGCTTTCTTT
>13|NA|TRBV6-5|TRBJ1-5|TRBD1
CASSLDRARPQHF
TGTGCCAGCAGTTTGGACAGGGCCAGGCCCCAGCATTTT